This TCR beta chain was found in a study of shared clonotypes between healthy human individuals. Overall study: Three plates each covered CD4 naive and memory; CD8 naive two, CD8 memory one.

Study-wide results and limits: The study found lower generation probabilities in non-shared clonotypes than in those shared by all four donors. Rarefaction gave evidence that sorted-subset sequencing remained incomplete despite large depth.

Only in-frame clones appear in the TCRdb table, and some are missing; sequencing was by immunoSEQ multiplex PCR. This sample has under 1,900,000 clones, with 98% found just once. Per the germline V gene, CDR1 is ENHRY and CDR2 is SYGVKD. The CDR3 consists of 16 residues. With 6 bases clipped from V and 4 bases from J, the junction kept 8 bases outside the gene matches. Remarks on this clone: The antigen is undetermined.

The TCR sequence derives from a man aged 25 to 45 in good health. The sample consisted of naive CD4+ T cells sorted from blood. Subset: CD45RA+ positively selected. The chain is built from TRBV10-3 and TRBJ2-7, with 14 bases lining up with TRBD2. The CDR3 spells CAISLAGTSGSYEQYF. The CDR3, as DNA: TGTGCCATCAGCTTAGCCGGGACTAGCGGGAGTTACGAGCAGTACTTC.